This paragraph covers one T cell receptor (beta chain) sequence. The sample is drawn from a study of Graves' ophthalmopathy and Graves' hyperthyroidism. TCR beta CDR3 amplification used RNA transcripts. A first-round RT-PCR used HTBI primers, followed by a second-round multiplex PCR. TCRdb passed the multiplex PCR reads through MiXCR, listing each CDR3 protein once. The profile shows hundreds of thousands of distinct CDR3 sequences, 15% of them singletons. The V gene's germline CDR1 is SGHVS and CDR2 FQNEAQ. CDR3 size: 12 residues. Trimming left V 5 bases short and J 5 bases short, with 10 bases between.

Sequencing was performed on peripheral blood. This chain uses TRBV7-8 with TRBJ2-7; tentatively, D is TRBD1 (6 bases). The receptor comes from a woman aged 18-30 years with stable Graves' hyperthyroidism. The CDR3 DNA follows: TGTGCCAGCAGCCGTAACAGGGACGAGCAGTACTTC. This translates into CASSRNRDEQYF.